Following are 29 T cell receptor beta chains from one sample sequenced in a study of response to subunit inactivated influenza vaccine. From the RT-PCR reads, TCRdb called clonotypes with MiXCR, one entry per CDR3 protein. Of hundreds of thousands of distinct CDR3 sequences in the sample, about 15% were seen once. Source: PBMCs from blood, taken approximately 12 days after vaccination. The source is a man in his fifties or sixties who received an inactivated influenza vaccine.

This clonotype was seen only a few times. The rearrangement joins TRBV6-2 or TRBV6-3 to TRBJ2-1; 8 nucleotides align to TRBD2. The V and J ends lost 6 bases and 5 bases, in that order; junction bases with no gene match: 18. Germline V lookup: CDR1 MNHEY, CDR2 SVGEGT. The CDR3 loop spans 18 amino acids. For the CDR3, the DNA is TGTGCCAGCAGCCCTGGGGCCGACGGGAGGGCAATAAACAATGAGCAGTTCTTC. Translation gives CASSPGADGRAINNEQFF.

The V gene is TRBV6-1, the J gene TRBJ2-3; D gene ambiguous. Trimming cost V 5 bases and J 4 bases, with 13 bases left between them. CDR1 MNHNS and CDR2 SASEGT come from the germline V gene. There are 14 residues in the CDR3. CDR3 nucleotides: TGTGCCAGCAGTAGGGCCCTCCTCGCAGATACGCAGTATTTT. This gives the protein CASSRALLADTQYF.

This clonotype was detected only a few times. J is TRBJ2-1 and V is TRBV7-3, with 7 bases lining up with TRBD1. The V and J ends lost 4 bases and 9 bases, in that order; junction bases with no gene match: 6. Germline V gives CDR1 SGHTA, CDR2 FQGTGA. This CDR3 has 13 amino acids. CDR3 amino acids: CASSSTRQGEQFF. The CDR3 region has the DNA TGTGCCAGCAGCTCAACCCGACAGGGTGAGCAGTTCTTC.

This clonotype showed up just a few times. The rearrangement joins TRBV12-3 or TRBV12-4 to TRBJ2-3; weak D call: TRBD1 (5 bases). Trimming shortened V by 7 bases and J by 5 bases, and 22 bases separated the two germline ends. The CDR3 length is 16 residues. For the CDR3, the DNA is TGTGCCAGCACCCCTTCCGGGCCGTTAGGGGAAGATACGCAGTATTTT. Protein: CASTPSGPLGEDTQYF.

The chain employs TRBV11-2 and TRBJ2-2; D remains ambiguous. V dropped 6 bases and J dropped 7 bases, with 12 bases sitting between them. CDR3 length: 13 amino acids. Germline V CDR1 and CDR2: SGHAT, FQNNGV. Here the CDR3 reads CASRNLTGGELFF. CDR3 nucleotides: TGTGCCAGCAGGAACCTAACGGGCGGGGAGCTGTTTTTT.

V and J are TRBV20-1 and TRBJ2-7, with D tentatively TRBD1 or TRBD2 (5 bases each). The germline V and J ends were trimmed by 0 bases and 0 bases, with 15 bases remaining between them. Germline lookup yields CDR1 DFQATT and CDR2 SNEGSKA (reference sequence). The CDR3 covers 16 residues. This CDR3 is CSARDPRGWSSYEQYF. Written as DNA, the CDR3 is TGCAGTGCTAGAGATCCGAGGGGCTGGAGCTCCTACGAGCAGTACTTC.

This rearrangement joins TRBV3-1 to TRBJ1-6; TRBD1 agrees at 7 bases. From germline, CDR1 is LGHDT and CDR2 YNNKEL (reference sequence). V dropped 5 bases and J dropped 5; count of bases not matched to a gene: 0. The CDR3 contains 13 residues. The CDR3 region is CASSDRDNSPLHF. The CDR3 DNA reads as TGTGCCAGCAGCGACAGGGATAATTCACCCCTCCACTTT. Full variable domain (missing parts from reference TRBV3-1 and TRBJ1-6): DTAVSQTPKYLVTQMGNDKSIKCEQNLGHDTMYWYKQDSKKFLKIMFSYNNKELIINETVPNRFSPKSPDKAHLNLHINSLELGDSAVYFCASSDRDNSPLHFGNGTRLTVT.

This chain joins TRBV28 and TRBJ1-1, with D hard to call. Germline values: CDR1 MDHEN, CDR2 SYDVKM. The CDR3 is 14 residues long. V lost 7 bases to trimming and J lost 11 bases, with 23 bases between them. As DNA, the CDR3 is TGTGCCAGCACTACCTTGGAGCTTTCGGGAGGGGCTTTCTTT. Its translation: CASTTLELSGGAFF. Based on the CDR3 plus reference TRBV28 and TRBJ1-1, the full variable domain is DVKVTQSSRYLVKRTGEKVFLECVQDMDHENMFWYRQDPGLGLRLIYFSYDVKMKEKGDIPEGYSVSREKKERFSLILESASTNQTSMYLCASTTLELSGGAFFGQGTRLTVV.

This clonotype was observed a few times. The rearrangement links TRBV29-1 to TRBJ2-5, with 7 bases identical to TRBD1. The germline V gene has CDR1 SQVTM and CDR2 ANQGSEA. The V segment lost 6 bases and the J segment 1 base; nucleotides outside the gene matches: 5. The length of the CDR3 is 13 residues. In nucleotides, the CDR3 is TGCAGCGTACACAGGGGTTTCCAAGAGACCCAGTACTTC. Translated, it gives CSVHRGFQETQYF.

This chain links TRBV20-1 with TRBJ2-1, with D tentatively TRBD1 (5 bases). Germline V lookup: CDR1 DFQATT, CDR2 SNEGSKA (reference sequence). The CDR3 contains 15 residues. V shed 1 base and J shed 5 bases, with 15 bases lying between them. CDR3 sequence reads: CSARAWTSANNEQFF. CDR3 coding DNA: TGCAGTGCTAGAGCCTGGACAAGCGCCAACAATGAGCAGTTCTTC.

This clonotype was counted at least ten times. The chain uses TRBV7-6 and TRBJ2-2; weak D call: TRBD2 (5 bases). Germline CDR1 and CDR2: SGHVS and FNYEAQ. Trimming cost V 7 bases and J 7 bases, with 22 bases left between them. The CDR3 is made up of 16 amino acids. The CDR3 DNA sequence: TGTGCCAGCACCTCCATATCCCCTGAAGGAGGCGGGGAGCTGTTTTTT. Protein product: CASTSISPEGGGELFF. Full variable domain (missing parts from reference TRBV7-6 and TRBJ2-2): GAGVSQSPRYKVTKRGQDVALRCDPISGHVSLYWYRQALGQGPEFLTYFNYEAQQDKSGLPNDRFSAERPEGSISTLTIQRTEQRDSAMYRCASTSISPEGGGELFFGEGSRLTVL.

The chain links TRBV20-1 to TRBJ2-5; D might be TRBD1 (5 bases). Germline V gene data show CDR1 as DFQATT and CDR2 as SNEGSKA (reference sequence). The CDR3 totals 14 residues. With 6 bases removed from V and 0 bases from J, the gap between germline ends came to 14 bases. The CDR3 region is CSAYVQEYQETQYF. CDR3 coding DNA: TGCAGTGCCTACGTACAGGAGTACCAAGAGACCCAGTACTTC.

This clonotype was observed a handful of times. V gene TRBV11-2 combines with J gene TRBJ1-1, with D possibly being TRBD1 (5 bases). The length of the CDR3 is 16 residues. Germline loops: CDR1 SGHAT, CDR2 FQNNGV. Between the trimmed V and J ends, which lost 3 bases and 1 base, there was a span of 15 bases. The CDR3 protein is CASSLRGDRTNTEAFF. DNA of the CDR3: TGTGCCAGCAGCTTGAGGGGCGACAGAACGAACACTGAAGCTTTCTTT.

This chain connects TRBV7-8 to TRBJ2-6; D ambiguous. The V end lost 3 bases, the J end lost 1 base, and 7 bases lay between the germline ends. The CDR3 extends over 15 amino acids. CDR1 and CDR2 from the germline V gene are SGHVS and FQNEAQ. The CDR3 sequence is CASSLGMSGANVLTF. The CDR3 nucleotides are TGTGCCAGCAGCTTGGGCATGTCTGGGGCCAACGTCCTGACTTTC. Full variable domain (rest looked up from reference TRBV7-8 and TRBJ2-6): GAGVSQSPRYKVAKRGQDVALRCDPISGHVSLFWYQQALGQGPEFLTYFQNEAQLDKSGLPSDRFFAERPEGSVSTLKIQRTQQEDSAVYLCASSLGMSGANVLTFGAGSRLTVL.

This clonotype was seen more than once but under ten times. The J gene is TRBJ2-5, the V gene TRBV7-8; TRBD2 aligns across 7 bases. Germline V CDR1 and CDR2: SGHVS, FQNEAQ. The length of the CDR3 is 14 residues. CDR3 residues: CATEASGGRETQYF. For the CDR3, the DNA is TGTGCTACGGAGGCTAGCGGAGGGAGAGAGACCCAGTACTTC.

The chain recombines TRBV5-5 with TRBJ1-5, with unresolved D. Germline-derived CDR1 and CDR2 are SGHKS and YYEKEE (reference sequence). The CDR3 is made up of 14 amino acids. Trimming took off 1 base at V and 3 bases at J, with 8 bases between the two ends. Here the CDR3 reads CASSLTEPNQPQHF. CDR3 DNA: TGTGCCAGCAGCTTGACGGAACCCAATCAGCCCCAGCATTTT.

This clonotype was seen more than once but under ten times. The chain couples TRBV7-9 to TRBJ2-1, with TRBD1 identical over 12 bases. Trimming cost V 5 bases and J 7 bases; bases outside gene matches: 9. Germline CDR1 SEHNR, CDR2 FQNEAQ (reference sequence). The CDR3 covers 16 residues. For the CDR3, the DNA is TGTGCCAGCAGCCCCCGTGGGACAGGGGGCTTTAATGAGCAGTTCTTC. It is translated as CASSPRGTGGFNEQFF. Together with reference TRBV7-9 and TRBJ2-1, the CDR3 gives the full variable domain: DTGVSQNPRHKITKRGQNVTFRCDPISEHNRLYWYRQTLGQGPEFLTYFQNEAQLEKSRLLSDRFSAERPKGSFSTLEIQRTEQGDSAMYLCASSPRGTGGFNEQFFGPGTRLTVL.

V usage is TRBV7-9 and J usage is TRBJ2-1, with 8 bases identical to TRBD1. The CDR3 length is 14 residues. Germline-derived CDR1 and CDR2 are SEHNR and FQNEAQ (reference sequence). With V trimmed by 4 bases and J by 12 bases, 11 bases remained unmatched. The CDR3 sequence is CASSSGTGHWGQFF. The CDR3 coding sequence is TGTGCCAGCAGCTCCGGGACAGGTCACTGGGGGCAGTTCTTC.

This clonotype appeared a few times. The chain has TRBV12-3 or TRBV12-4 and TRBJ1-1, with 8 bases aligning to TRBD1. V shed 5 bases and J 5 bases; nucleotides not matched to a gene: 13. This CDR3 is 16 amino acids long. The CDR3 bases are TGTGCCAGCAGTCCCGGGGACAGGCTCTGGAGAACTGAAGCTTTCTTT. Its protein is CASSPGDRLWRTEAFF.

The chain employs TRBV12-3 or TRBV12-4 and TRBJ2-2; the match to TRBD1 covers 8 bases. The J segment lost 9 bases and the V segment lost 3 bases, leaving 9 bases of the junction unmatched. The CDR3 covers 15 residues. DNA of the CDR3: TGTGCCAGCAGTTTGGCAGGGGGCAGGACCCGGGAGCTGTTTTTT. This gives the protein CASSLAGGRTRELFF.

This rearrangement joins TRBV30 to TRBJ2-7; D is unclear. CDR1 GTSNPN and CDR2 SVGIG come from the germline V gene (reference sequence). The germline V and J ends were trimmed by 0 bases and 2 bases, with 23 bases remaining between them. The CDR3 covers 18 residues. The CDR3, as DNA: TGTGCCTGGAGTGTACTGGGCCACCTAAACAAGTGGGCCTACGAGCAGTACTTC. As protein: CAWSVLGHLNKWAYEQYF. Full variable domain (remainder filled in from reference TRBV30 and TRBJ2-7): SQTIHQWPATLVQPVGSPLSLECTVEGTSNPNLYWYRQAAGRGLQLLFYSVGIGQISSEVPQNLSASRPQDRQFILSSKKLLLSDSGFYLCAWSVLGHLNKWAYEQYFGPGTRLTVT.

The genes are TRBV25-1 and TRBJ2-6; D is unclear. The germline CDR1 and CDR2 sequences are MGHDK and SYGVNS. The CDR3 has 16 amino acids. Trimming pared 7 bases from V and 2 bases from J, leaving 15 bases between. In DNA form, the CDR3 reads TGTGCCAGCACCCTACTGGGGAAAGCTGGGGCCAACGTCCTGACTTTC. Its protein product is CASTLLGKAGANVLTF. The full variable domain, its missing parts supplied by reference TRBV25-1 and TRBJ2-6, is EADIYQTPRYLVIGTGKKITLECSQTMGHDKMYWYQQDPGMELHLIHYSYGVNSTEKGDLSSESTVSRIRTEHFPLTLESARPSHTSQYLCASTLLGKAGANVLTFGAGSRLTVL.

The chain couples TRBV2 to TRBJ2-7; TRBD2 matches at 9 bases. The CDR3 is 16 residues long. The V gene end was trimmed by 3 bases and the J gene end by 11 bases; junction bases not matched to a gene: 17. Germline lookup yields CDR1 SNHLY and CDR2 FYNNEI. In DNA form, the CDR3 reads TGTGCCAGCAGTGATTCCGGGACTAGCTTCCCCCAAAGGAAGTACTTC. Encoded protein: CASSDSGTSFPQRKYF.

This clonotype was observed a few times. The chain joins TRBV4-1 to TRBJ1-1, with D unresolved. Germline V lookup: CDR1 MGHRA, CDR2 YSYEKL. CDR3 size: 16 residues. The germline V and J ends were trimmed by 1 base and 0 bases, with 12 bases remaining between them. The CDR3 bases are TGCGCCAGCAGCCAAGTTGACCAGACGTTGAACACTGAAGCTTTCTTT. This encodes CASSQVDQTLNTEAFF.

This sequence joins TRBV11-3 and TRBJ2-1, with 9 nucleotides matching TRBD2. CDR1 and CDR2 from the germline V gene are SGHNT and YENEEA. The CDR3 loop spans 15 amino acids. V was clipped by 6 bases and J by 1 base; unmatched bases: 4. CDR3 nucleotide sequence: TGTGCCAGCAGGGAGCGGGAGGCTTCCTACAATGAGCAGTTCTTC. As protein: CASREREASYNEQFF.

This clonotype was counted between two and nine times. The chain combines TRBV25-1 with TRBJ2-7, with 10 bases lining up with TRBD2. Germline loops: CDR1 MGHDK, CDR2 SYGVNS. The V and J ends lost 1 base and 3 bases, in that order; junction bases with no gene match: 6. The CDR3 runs 16 residues. The CDR3 loop reads CASSEFGGTSVYEQYF. The CDR3 bases are TGTGCCAGCAGTGAATTCGGTGGGACTAGCGTCTACGAGCAGTACTTC.

Concerning this clonotype itself: A read error may account for a junction end that differs from germline. The rearrangement uses TRBV7-9 and TRBJ2-1; maybe TRBD2 (6 bases). The CDR3 runs 13 residues. CDR1 and CDR2 from the germline V gene are SEHNR and FQNEAQ (reference sequence). In DNA form, the CDR3 reads TGTGCCAGCAGCTCAACTAGCTACGATGAGCAGTTCTTC. Its protein product is CASSSTSYDEQFF.

This clonotype occurred many times. The chain is built from TRBV4-2 and TRBJ2-2; D not resolved. V shed 2 bases and J shed 7 bases, with 2 bases lying between them. The CDR3 is made up of 11 amino acids. Germline CDR1 is LGHNA and CDR2 is YNFKEQ. The CDR3 DNA is TGTGCCAGCAGCCAATTCGGGGAGCTGTTTTTT. Protein: CASSQFGELFF.

This clonotype showed up just a few times. This chain links TRBV20-1 with TRBJ1-2, with TRBD1 identical over 10 bases. The J segment lost 7 bases and the V segment lost 0 bases, leaving 2 bases of the junction unmatched. CDR1 DFQATT and CDR2 SNEGSKA come from the germline V gene (reference sequence). The CDR3 extends over 13 amino acids. The chain's CDR3 is CSARDRDRGGYTF. For the CDR3, the DNA is TGCAGTGCTAGAGATAGGGACAGGGGTGGCTACACCTTC.